The 9 T cell receptor beta chains reported below all come from one sample, sequenced in a study of long-term antiretroviral therapy in people with HIV. Runs used v3.0 of the immunoSEQ assay and were done at survey level. Method: immunoSEQ multiplex PCR; TCRdb's copy keeps in-frame clones and lacks some. The top ten hold around 5% of the sample, which has more than 20,000 clones, almost 85% seen once. The specimen was unsorted PBMCs, collected 0.3 years after starting antiretroviral therapy. Receptors were obtained from a man between 50 and 59 years old with HIV.

This chain uses TRBV2 with TRBJ1-6; D unclear. The CDR3 is made up of 14 amino acids. V lost 6 bases to trimming and J lost 7 bases, with 13 bases between them. CDR1 SNHLY and CDR2 FYNNEI come from the germline V gene. CDR3 nucleotide sequence: TGTGCCAGCAGCCCAACAGTCTCCAATTCACCCCTCCACTTT. Amino acids: CASSPTVSNSPLHF.

This clone was seen only a few times. The chain has TRBV5-1 and TRBJ1-6; D uncertain. Trimming cost V 5 bases and J 0 bases, with 12 bases left between them. This CDR3 contains 16 residues. The germline V gene encodes CDR1 SGHRS and CDR2 YFSETQ. CDR3 protein: CASSHSSSSYNSPLHF. In DNA, the CDR3 is TGCGCCAGCAGTCACAGCTCCAGCTCCTATAATTCACCCCTCCACTTT.

This chain joins TRBV27 and TRBJ2-2, with TRBD1 matching over 8 bases. Germline values: CDR1 MNHEY, CDR2 SMNVEV (reference sequence). The CDR3 contains 14 residues. J lost 6 bases, V lost 5 bases, and 5 bases had no gene match. DNA for the CDR3: TGTGCCAGCAGTCGCCCGACAGGGGCCGGGGAGCTGTTTTTT. Its translation: CASSRPTGAGELFF.

This chain connects TRBV7-2 to TRBJ1-3; no reliable D call. Trimming removed 1 base from V and 4 bases from J, with 8 bases in between. The germline gives CDR1 SGHTA, CDR2 FQGNSA. The CDR3 runs to 14 residues. CDR3 region: CASSLVPPGNTIYF. Here the CDR3 DNA reads TGTGCCAGCAGCTTAGTACCGCCGGGAAACACCATATATTTT.

V and J are TRBV5-6 and TRBJ2-5, with 12 positions matching TRBD1. The CDR3 has 14 amino acids. Per germline, CDR1 SGHDT and CDR2 YYEEEE. V shed 5 bases, J shed 5 bases, and the junction held 4 bases outside the gene matches. The CDR3 spells CASRGTGGFETQYF. The CDR3 region has the DNA TGTGCCAGCAGGGGGACAGGGGGCTTTGAGACCCAGTACTTC.

V gene TRBV6-5 combines with J gene TRBJ2-5, with D unclear. The germline V gene encodes CDR1 MNHEY and CDR2 SVGAGI. The CDR3 is 11 amino acids. V shed 5 bases and J shed 5 bases, with 6 bases lying between them. CDR3 nucleotides: TGTGCCAGCAGTCCCGGGGAGACCCAGTACTTC. Translation: CASSPGETQYF.

The chain recombines TRBV12-2 with TRBJ2-7; the table's D gene call, TRBD2, was not cross checked with the DNA. TRBV12-2 corresponds to a pseudogene. This CDR3 region has 17 residues. The CDR3 region is CASRQPRSAGRSYEQYF. The CDR3 nucleotides are TGTGCAAGTCGCCAACCCCGCTCCGCGGGGAGGTCCTACGAGCAGTACTTC.

The chain has TRBV4-1 and TRBJ1-2; maybe TRBD1 (5 bases). CDR3 length equals 17 residues. CDR1 is MGHRA, CDR2 YSYEKL, per germline. Trimming cost V 4 bases and J 4 bases, with 22 bases left between them. The CDR3 DNA sequence: TGCGCCAGCAGCCCCATAACTGTGGCAGGGAGCCTCTATGGCTACACCTTC. It specifies CASSPITVAGSLYGYTF.

The chain is built from TRBV7-2 and TRBJ2-1; D uncertain. The CDR3 sequence is 15 residues long. Germline-derived CDR1 and CDR2 are SGHTA and FQGNSA. The V end was cut by 2 bases, the J end by 4 bases, with 12 bases between. CDR3 protein: CASSLSSTPYNEQFF. The CDR3 DNA follows: TGTGCCAGCAGCTTATCCTCTACACCTTACAATGAGCAGTTCTTC.